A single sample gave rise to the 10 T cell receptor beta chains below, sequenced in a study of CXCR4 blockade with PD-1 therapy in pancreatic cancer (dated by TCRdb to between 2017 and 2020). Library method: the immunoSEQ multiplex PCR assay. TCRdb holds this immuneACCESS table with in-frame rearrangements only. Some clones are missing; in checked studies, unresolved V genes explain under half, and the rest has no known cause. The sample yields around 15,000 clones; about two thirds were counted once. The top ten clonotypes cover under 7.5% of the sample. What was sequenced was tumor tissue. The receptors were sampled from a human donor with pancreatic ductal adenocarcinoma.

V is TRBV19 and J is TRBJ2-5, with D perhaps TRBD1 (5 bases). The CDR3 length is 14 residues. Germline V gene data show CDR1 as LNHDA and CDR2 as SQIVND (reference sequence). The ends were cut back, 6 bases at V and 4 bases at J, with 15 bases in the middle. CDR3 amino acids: CASSPTWGGETQYF. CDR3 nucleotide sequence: TGTGCCAGTAGCCCTACATGGGGCGGAGAGACCCAGTACTTC.

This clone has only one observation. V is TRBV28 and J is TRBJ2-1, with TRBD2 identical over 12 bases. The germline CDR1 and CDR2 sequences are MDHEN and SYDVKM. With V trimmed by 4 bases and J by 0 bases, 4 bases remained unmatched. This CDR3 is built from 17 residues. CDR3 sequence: CASSSMTSGSSYNEQFF. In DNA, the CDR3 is TGTGCCAGCAGTTCCATGACTAGCGGGAGCTCCTACAATGAGCAGTTCTTC.

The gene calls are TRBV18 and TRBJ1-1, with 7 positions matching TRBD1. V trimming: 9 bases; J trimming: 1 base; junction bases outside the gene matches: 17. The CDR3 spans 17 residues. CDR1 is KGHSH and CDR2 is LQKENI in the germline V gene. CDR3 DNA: TGTGCCAGTACGAAGGGCGTTACAGGGGCCGCGAACACTGAAGCTTTCTTT. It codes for CASTKGVTGAANTEAFF. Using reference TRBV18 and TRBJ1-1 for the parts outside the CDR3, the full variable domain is NAGVMQNPRHLVRRRGQEARLRCSPMKGHSHVYWYRQLPEEGLKFMVYLQKENIIDESGMPKERFSAEFPKEGPSILRIQQVVRGDSAAYFCASTKGVTGAANTEAFFGQGTRLTVV.

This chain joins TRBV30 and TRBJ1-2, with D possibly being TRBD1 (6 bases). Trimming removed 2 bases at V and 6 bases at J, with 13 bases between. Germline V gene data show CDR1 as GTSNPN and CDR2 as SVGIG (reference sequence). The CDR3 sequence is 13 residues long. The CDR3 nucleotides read TGTGCCTGGAGTCCACACAGGGAAGATGGCTACACCTTC. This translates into CAWSPHREDGYTF.

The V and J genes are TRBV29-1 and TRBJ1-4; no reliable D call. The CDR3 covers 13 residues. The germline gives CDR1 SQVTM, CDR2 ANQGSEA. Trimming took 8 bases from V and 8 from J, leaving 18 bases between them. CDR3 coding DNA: TGCAGCATTCAAGAGGCAGCGACCGAAAAACTGTTTTTT. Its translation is CSIQEAATEKLFF.

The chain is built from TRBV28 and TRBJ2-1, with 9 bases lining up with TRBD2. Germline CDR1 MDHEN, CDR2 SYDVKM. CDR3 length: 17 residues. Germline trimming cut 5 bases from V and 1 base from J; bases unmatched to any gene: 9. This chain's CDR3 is CASSPVSGSSSYNEQFF. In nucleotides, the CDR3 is TGTGCCAGCAGTCCGGTTAGCGGGAGTAGTTCCTACAATGAGCAGTTCTTC.

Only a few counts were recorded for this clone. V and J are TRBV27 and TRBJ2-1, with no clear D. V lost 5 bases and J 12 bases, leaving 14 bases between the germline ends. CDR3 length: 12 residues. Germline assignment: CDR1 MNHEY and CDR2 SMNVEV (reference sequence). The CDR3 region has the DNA TGTGCCAGCAGTCTCTCCAACGGCGGGCAGTTCTTC. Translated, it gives CASSLSNGGQFF.

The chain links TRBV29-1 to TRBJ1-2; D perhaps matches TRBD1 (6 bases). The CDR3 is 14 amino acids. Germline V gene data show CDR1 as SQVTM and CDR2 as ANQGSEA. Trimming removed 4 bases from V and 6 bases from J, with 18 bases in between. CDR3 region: CSVAAPRGGDGYTF. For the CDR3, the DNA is TGCAGCGTTGCGGCTCCCAGGGGTGGGGATGGCTACACCTTC.

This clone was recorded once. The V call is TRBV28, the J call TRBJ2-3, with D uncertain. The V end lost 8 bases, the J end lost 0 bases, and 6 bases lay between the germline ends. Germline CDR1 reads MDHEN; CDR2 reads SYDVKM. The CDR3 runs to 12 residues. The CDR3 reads CASQTSTDTQYF. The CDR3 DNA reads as TGTGCCAGCCAAACGAGCACAGATACGCAGTATTTT.

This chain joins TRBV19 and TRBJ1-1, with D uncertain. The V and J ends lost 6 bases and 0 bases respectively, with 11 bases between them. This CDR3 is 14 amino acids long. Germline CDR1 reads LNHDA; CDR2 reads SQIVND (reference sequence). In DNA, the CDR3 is TGTGCCAGTAGCGCCGACATCGTGAACACTGAAGCTTTCTTT. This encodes CASSADIVNTEAFF.